There are many counts of the clone carrying this T cell receptor (beta chain). No antigen is known for it. Trimming left V 7 bases short and J 0 bases short, with 9 bases between. The CDR3 spans 13 residues. Germline V gives CDR1 SQVTM, CDR2 ANQGSEA. These data are taken from a study of T cells after yellow fever vaccination. Each CDR3 protein gets one entry after TCRdb re-called the 5' RACE reads with MiXCR. The data show some 390,000 distinct CDR3 sequences, roughly 6.1% seen once. Points from the study as a whole: The study re-detected most primary-vaccination clones after the booster (96% CD4, 80% to 90% CD8). Though it reached lower strength, the secondary response hit its peak faster, day 5 versus 15.

The source material was PBMCs, sampled 5 days after the yellow fever booster vaccination. The V call is TRBV29-1, the J call TRBJ2-2, with no clear D. This clonotype originated in a man aged 30 to 39 who received the YFV17D yellow fever vaccine. The DNA of the CDR3 is TGCAGCGGGGTGAGCTCGAACACCGGGGAGCTGTTTTTT. Translated: CSGVSSNTGELFF.